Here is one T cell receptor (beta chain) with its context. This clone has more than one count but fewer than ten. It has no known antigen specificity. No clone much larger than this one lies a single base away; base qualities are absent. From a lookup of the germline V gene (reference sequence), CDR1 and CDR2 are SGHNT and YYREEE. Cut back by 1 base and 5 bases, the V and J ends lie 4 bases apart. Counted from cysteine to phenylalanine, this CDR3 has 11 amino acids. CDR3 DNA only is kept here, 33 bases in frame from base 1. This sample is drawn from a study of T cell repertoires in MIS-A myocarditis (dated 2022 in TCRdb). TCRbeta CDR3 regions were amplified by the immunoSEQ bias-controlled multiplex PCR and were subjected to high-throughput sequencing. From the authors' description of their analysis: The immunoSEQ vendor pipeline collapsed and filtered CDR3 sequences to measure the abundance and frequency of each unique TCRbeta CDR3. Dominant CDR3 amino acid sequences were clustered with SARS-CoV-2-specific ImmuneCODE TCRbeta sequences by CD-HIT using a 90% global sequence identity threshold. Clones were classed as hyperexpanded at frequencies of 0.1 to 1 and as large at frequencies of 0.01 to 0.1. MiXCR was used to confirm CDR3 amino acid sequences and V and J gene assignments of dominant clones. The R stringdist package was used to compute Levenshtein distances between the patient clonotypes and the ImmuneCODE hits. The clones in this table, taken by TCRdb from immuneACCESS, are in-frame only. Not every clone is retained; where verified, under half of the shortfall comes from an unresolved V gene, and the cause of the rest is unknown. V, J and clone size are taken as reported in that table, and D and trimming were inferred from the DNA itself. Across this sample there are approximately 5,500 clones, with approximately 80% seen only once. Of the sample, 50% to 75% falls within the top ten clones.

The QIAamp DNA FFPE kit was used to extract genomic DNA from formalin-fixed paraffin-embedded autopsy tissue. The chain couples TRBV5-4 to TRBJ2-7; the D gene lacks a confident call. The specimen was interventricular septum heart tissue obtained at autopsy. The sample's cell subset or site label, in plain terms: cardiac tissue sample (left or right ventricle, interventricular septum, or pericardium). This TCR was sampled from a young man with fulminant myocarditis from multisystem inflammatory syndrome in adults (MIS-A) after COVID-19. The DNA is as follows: TGTGCCAGCAGCTTGCTGGACGAGCAGTACTTC. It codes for CASSLLDEQYF.